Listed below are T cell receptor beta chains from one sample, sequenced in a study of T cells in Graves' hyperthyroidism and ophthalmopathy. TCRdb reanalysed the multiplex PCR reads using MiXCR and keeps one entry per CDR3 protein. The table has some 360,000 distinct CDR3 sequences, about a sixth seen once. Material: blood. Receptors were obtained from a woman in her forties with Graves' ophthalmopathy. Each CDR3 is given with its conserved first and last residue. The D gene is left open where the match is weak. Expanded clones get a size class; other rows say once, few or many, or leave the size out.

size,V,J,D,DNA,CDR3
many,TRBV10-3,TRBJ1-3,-,TGTGCCACCCGAGGTGGGGATCGAAACACCATATATTTT,CATRGGDRNTIYF
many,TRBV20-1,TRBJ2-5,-,TGCAGTGCTAGAGGACCGGGCTGGTACCAAGAGACCCAGTACTTC,CSARGPGWYQETQYF
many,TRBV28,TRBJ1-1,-,TGTGCCAGCAGTACAAACTGGCGACAGGCCGAAGCTTTCTTT,CASSTNWRQAEAFF
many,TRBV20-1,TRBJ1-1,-,TGCAGTGCTAGAGAGTTGAGGGACGGAAAGAACACTGAAGCTTTCTTT,CSARELRDGKNTEAFF
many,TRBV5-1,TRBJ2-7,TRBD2,TGCGCCAGCAGCCAAAGCGGGGGCCGGTGGATACCCTACGAGCAGTACTTC,CASSQSGGRWIPYEQYF
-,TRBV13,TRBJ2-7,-,TGTGCCAGCACCCGGGGGAGTCGTTACGAGCAGTACTTC,CASTRGSRYEQYF
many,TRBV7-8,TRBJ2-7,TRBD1,TGTGCCAGCAGCCACCGACAGGGCGAGCAGTACTTC,CASSHRQGEQYF
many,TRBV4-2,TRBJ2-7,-,TGTGCCAGCAGCGACCTTGGGAGATTGGGCATCCAATCCTACGAGCAGTACTTC,CASSDLGRLGIQSYEQYF
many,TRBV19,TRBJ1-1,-,TGTGCCAGTATTGAGGGTCGGGGCACTGAAGCTTTCTTT,CASIEGRGTEAFF
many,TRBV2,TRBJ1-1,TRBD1,TGTGCCAGCAGTCCCTACAGGGGCCTCGCGGGCATGAACACTGAAGCTTTCTTT,CASSPYRGLAGMNTEAFF